This T cell receptor beta chain was observed in a study of blood T cells in healthy people across ages. This CDR3 is 15 amino acids long. The V gene's germline CDR1 is SQVTM and CDR2 ANQGSEA. V gave up 5 bases and J gave up 0 bases, with 14 bases separating them. Using a J-beta primer mix together with a sample-barcoded 5' primer, a second PCR was run for roughly 7 to 11 cycles. One entry per CDR3 protein results from TCRdb running MiXCR on the 5' RACE reads. The table shows around 790,000 distinct CDR3 sequences, with around 43% occurring only once. The chain joins TRBV29-1 to TRBJ2-1; a weak D match, TRBD2 (6 bases). This clonotype originated in a man in his sixties in good health. Sample: blood. CDR3 amino acids: CSVPGTASSYNEQFF. The CDR3 coding sequence is TGCAGCGTTCCTGGGACTGCCAGCTCCTACAATGAGCAGTTCTTC.